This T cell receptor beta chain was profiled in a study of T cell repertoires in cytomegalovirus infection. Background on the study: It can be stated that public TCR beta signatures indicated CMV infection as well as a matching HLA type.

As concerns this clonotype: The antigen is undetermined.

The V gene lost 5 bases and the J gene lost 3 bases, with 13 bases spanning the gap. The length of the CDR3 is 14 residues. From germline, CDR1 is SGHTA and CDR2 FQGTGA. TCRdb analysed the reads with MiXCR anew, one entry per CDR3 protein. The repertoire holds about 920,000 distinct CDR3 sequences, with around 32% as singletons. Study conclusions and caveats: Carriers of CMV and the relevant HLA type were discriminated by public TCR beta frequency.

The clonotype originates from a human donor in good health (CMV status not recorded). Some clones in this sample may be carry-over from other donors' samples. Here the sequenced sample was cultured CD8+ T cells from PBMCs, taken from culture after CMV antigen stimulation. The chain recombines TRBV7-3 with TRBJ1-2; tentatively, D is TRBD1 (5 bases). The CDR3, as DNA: TGTGCCAGCAGCGCGAACGGGGCTGACTATGGCTACACCTTC. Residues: CASSANGADYGYTF.